This TCR beta chain was sequenced in a study of blood T cell repertoires in COVID-19. Measured with immunoSEQ multiplex PCR; TCRdb has only the in-frame clones, and not every one. The data show some 200,000 clones, over 60% seen once. CDR3 length equals 15 residues. Between the trimmed V and J ends, which lost 6 bases and 5 bases, there was a span of 16 bases. Germline CDR1 LNHDA, CDR2 SQIVND (reference sequence). This clonotype was sampled from a woman in her sixties or seventies with acute or convalescent COVID-19. The V and J genes are TRBV19 and TRBJ2-2, with D possibly TRBD2 on 5 matching bases. The sequencing sample was made of peripheral blood. This CDR3 is CASSISPRGTGELFF. Here the CDR3 DNA reads TGTGCCAGTAGCATCTCTCCTCGCGGGACCGGGGAGCTGTTTTTT.